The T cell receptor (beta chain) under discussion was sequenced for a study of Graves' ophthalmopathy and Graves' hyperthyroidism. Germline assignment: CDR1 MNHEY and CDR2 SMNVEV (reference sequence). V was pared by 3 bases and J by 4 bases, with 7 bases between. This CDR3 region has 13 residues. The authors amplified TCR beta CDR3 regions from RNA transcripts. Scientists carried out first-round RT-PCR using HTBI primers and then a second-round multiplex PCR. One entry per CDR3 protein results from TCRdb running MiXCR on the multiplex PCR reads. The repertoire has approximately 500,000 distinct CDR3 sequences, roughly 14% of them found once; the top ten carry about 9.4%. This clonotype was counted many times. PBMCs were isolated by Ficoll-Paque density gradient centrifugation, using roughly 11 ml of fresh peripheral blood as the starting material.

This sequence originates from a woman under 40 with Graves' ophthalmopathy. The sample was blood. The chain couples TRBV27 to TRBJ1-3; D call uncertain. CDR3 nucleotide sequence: TGTGCCAGCAGTTTGGTTCCCGGAAACACCATATATTTT. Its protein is CASSLVPGNTIYF.